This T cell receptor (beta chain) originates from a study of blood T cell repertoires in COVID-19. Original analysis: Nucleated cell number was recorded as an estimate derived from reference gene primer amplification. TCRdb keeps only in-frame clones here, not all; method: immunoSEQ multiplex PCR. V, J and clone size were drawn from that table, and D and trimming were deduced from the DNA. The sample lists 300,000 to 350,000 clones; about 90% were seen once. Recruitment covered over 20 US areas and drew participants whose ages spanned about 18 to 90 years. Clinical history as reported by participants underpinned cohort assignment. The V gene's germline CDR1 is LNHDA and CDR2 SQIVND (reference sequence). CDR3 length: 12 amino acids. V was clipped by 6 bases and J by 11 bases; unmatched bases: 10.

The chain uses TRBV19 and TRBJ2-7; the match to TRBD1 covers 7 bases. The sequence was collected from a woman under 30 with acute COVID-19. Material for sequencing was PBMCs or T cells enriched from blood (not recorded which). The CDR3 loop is CASSSRTGLKYF. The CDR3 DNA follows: TGTGCCAGTAGCTCCCGGACAGGTTTGAAGTACTTC.